This TCR beta chain was sequenced in a study of blood T cell repertoires in COVID-19. At the level of the study: Samples of COVID-19 (acute and convalescent) were obtained from the United States, Italy and Spain. T cells, B-cell-depleted T cells, or PBMCs provided the cDNA or gDNA that served as material.

Original data processing: Estimation of nucleated cell counts relied on the amplification of reference gene primers. Method: immunoSEQ multiplex PCR; TCRdb's copy keeps in-frame clones and lacks some. The V and J calls and clone size come from that table; D and trimming were worked out from the DNA. The sample yields approximately 76,000 clones, over 65% seen once. V shed 4 bases, J shed 6 bases, and the junction held 2 bases outside the gene matches. Germline V gives CDR1 SGHNT, CDR2 YYREEE (reference sequence). This CDR3 has 13 amino acids. V is TRBV5-4 and J is TRBJ1-1, with 11 bases fitting TRBD1. This sequence originates from a woman in her sixties or seventies with acute or convalescent COVID-19. The sequencing sample was made of peripheral blood. This CDR3 is CASSPGQGAEAFF. DNA for the CDR3: TGTGCCAGCAGCCCGGGACAGGGGGCTGAAGCTTTCTTT.